This entry describes one T cell receptor beta chain. The germline gives CDR1 SEHNR, CDR2 FQNEAQ (reference sequence). This CDR3 has 17 residues. Between the trimmed V and J ends, which lost 6 bases and 5 bases, there was a span of 25 bases. This record belongs to a study of blood T cell repertoires in COVID-19. At the level of the study: Both acute and convalescent COVID-19 samples were obtained from the United States, Italy and Spain. In each case, the material was cDNA or gDNA derived from T cells, B-cell-depleted T cells, or PBMCs.

Repertoires were generated with immunoSEQ multiplex PCR, while TCRdb's copy carries only in-frame clones and drops some. The table shows a few hundred thousand clones, with approximately 82% occurring only once. The clonotype was recovered from a man aged 50 or older with active or convalescent COVID-19. The V gene is TRBV7-9, the J gene TRBJ1-1; D is possibly TRBD1 (6 bases). The sample comprised peripheral blood. CDR3 sequence: CASRMPQGSPMGTEAFF. The CDR3 DNA reads as TGTGCCAGCAGAATGCCGCAGGGGTCCCCCATGGGGACTGAAGCTTTCTTT.